This T cell receptor (beta chain) was found in a study of blood T cell repertoires in COVID-19. Study-level information: Spain, Italy and the United States supplied samples that represented acute and convalescent COVID-19. T cells, B-cell-depleted T cells, or PBMCs supplied cDNA or gDNA.

The CDR3 is made up of 14 amino acids. The V gene's germline CDR1 is SGHAT and CDR2 FQNNGV. Deletions cut 5 bases from V and 2 bases from J, with 12 bases between. In the source study's methods: Amplification with reference gene primers provided the estimates of nucleated cell counts. Clones were read by immunoSEQ multiplex PCR, and TCRdb kept only the in-frame ones, dropping some. The DNA gave D and trimming, while V, J and clone size come from that table. The table records around 170,000 clones, about 86% of them present only once. The sequencing input was peripheral blood. The TCR comes from a man aged 50-59 years with active or convalescent COVID-19. The rearrangement joins TRBV11-2 to TRBJ1-2; D uncertain. CDR3 sequence (DNA): TGTGCCAGCAGCACTTCAGGTCAGAACTATGGCTACACCTTC. It codes for CASSTSGQNYGYTF.